The following is a TCR beta chain sequence with its context. The antigen remains undetermined. Mismatch with germline at one junction end may stem from a read error. This entry comes from a study of tumor-infiltrating lymphocytes in primary liver carcinoma. Overall study findings and caveats: Present in all five tumor regions were only about 7.5-25% of the top clones. Compared with tumor region pairs, tumor-adjacent and tumor-blood pairs overlapped less.

The V gene's germline CDR1 is MDHEN and CDR2 SYDVKM. The CDR3 is made up of 15 amino acids. TCR beta cDNA was reverse-transcribed from about 550 ng of total RNA. The reaction used a constant-region primer and ProtoScript II reverse transcriptase. Sequencing libraries for TCR beta derived from three nested multiplex PCR rounds that used slightly modified ARM-PCR. Each of the first two PCR rounds ran approximately 11 cycles with TRBV1-TRBV30 forward and C-beta reverse primers. TCRdb re-called the multiplex PCR reads through MiXCR, storing one row per CDR3 protein. The sample has 100,000 to 150,000 distinct CDR3 sequences, around 62% seen once. Co-extraction of RNA and DNA was performed on about 20-33 mg of unsorted bulk tissue. Patients diagnosed with primary liver carcinoma received treatment through surgical resection. The sampling covered five separate regions of each tumor.

The V gene is TRBV28, the J gene TRBJ1-5; no definite D call. Sample: liver tumor tissue from sampling region 1. Subset specified: tumor region T1, superior pole. The sequence was obtained from a woman aged 60-75 years with primary liver carcinoma and hepatitis B virus infection. The CDR3 bases are TGTGCCAGCAACCACCCCCTCGTCGCGAATCAGCCCCAGCTTTTT. Translated: CASNHPLVANQPQLF.